Sequencing of this T cell receptor beta chain was carried out in a study of molecular identifiers for immune sequencing clone quantification. Study details: Replicates split RNA from approximately 22,000 or 94,000 naive CD8 cells five ways, and the researchers sequenced four portions.

Germline CDR1 reads MGHRA; CDR2 reads YSYEKL. The CDR3 has 16 amino acids. Trimming removed 0 bases from V and 1 base from J, with 12 bases in between. There are many counts of this clonotype. TCRdb redid the calling of the PCR reads with MiXCR, one entry per CDR3 protein. The sample has 350,000 or so distinct CDR3 sequences, around a fifth seen once; the top ten hold approximately 0.84%. Sequencing was carried out using naive CD8+ T cells from blood, with Jurkat cell RNA spiked in. Subset given: FACS-sorted CD8+CD4-CCR7+CD45RA+ naive T cells. This sequence joins TRBV4-1 and TRBJ1-1, with D unresolved. This TCR derives from a human donor in good health. Some libraries in this study had Jurkat cell RNA spiked in. The CDR3 nucleotides are TGCGCCAGCAGCCAAGATCCCCACTCGGGGAACACTGAAGCTTTCTTT. Translating it yields CASSQDPHSGNTEAFF.